Following are 27 T cell receptor beta chains from one sample sequenced in a study of T-cell memory formation after mild COVID-19 (dated by TCRdb to the early 2020s). Library method: 5' RACE. Sequencer: Illumina NovaSeq 6000. TCRdb's own reprocessing of the public reads used fastp at Q25 and MiXCR and kept productive beta chains. Each entry merges the rows of one CDR3 protein and shows their most common DNA and genes. Within this sample are about 200,000 distinct CDR3 sequences, with approximately 10% of them counted one time only. 3.5% to 4% of the sample comes from the top ten. Sequenced: PBMCs or a T cell subset sorted from them (not recorded which). The origin of the receptors is a man in his late teens or twenties who had mild COVID-19 (a few samples of this study predate the infection). The sample titles of this study are shuffled in the database, so cell type and time point are left out; the donor was told from shared clones.

This clonotype showed up many times. V gene TRBV6-2 or TRBV6-3 combines with J gene TRBJ2-1, with D hard to call. V gave up 0 bases and J gave up 4 bases, with 4 bases separating them. The CDR3 loop spans 13 amino acids. The germline V gene encodes CDR1 MNHEY and CDR2 SVGEGT. The CDR3 loop reads CASSYSTYNEQFF. DNA of the CDR3: TGTGCCAGCAGTTACTCGACATACAATGAGCAGTTCTTC.

This clonotype has a handful of counts. The V and J genes are TRBV5-8 and TRBJ2-5, with 12 bases lining up with TRBD2. The germline CDR1 and CDR2 sequences are SGHTS and YDEGEE. The CDR3 length is 15 residues. J lost 5 bases, V lost 3 bases, and 5 bases had no gene match. CDR3 coding DNA: TGTGCCAGCAGCTGGGGACTAGCGGGCGGGGAGACCCAGTACTTC. Translated: CASSWGLAGGETQYF.

This clonotype has a count of ten or more. CDR3 sequence: CSAAGWLGGETQYF. CDR3 nucleotides: TGCAGTGCTGCGGGGTGGCTTGGGGGAGAGACCCAGTACTTC. The rearrangement uses TRBV20-1 and TRBJ2-5, with D possibly TRBD2 on 6 matching bases. CDR3 size: 14 residues. Trimming removed 5 bases at V and 4 bases at J, with 17 bases between. In germline, CDR1 is DFQATT, CDR2 SNEGSKA (reference sequence).

The chain recombines TRBV20-1 with TRBJ2-7, with D perhaps matching TRBD1 or TRBD2 (5 bases each). V shed 4 bases and J shed 0 bases, with 16 bases lying between them. Germline-derived CDR1 and CDR2 are DFQATT and SNEGSKA (reference sequence). This CDR3 is 15 amino acids long. The CDR3: CSAIQGESSSYEQYF. The CDR3 DNA is TGCAGTGCTATACAAGGGGAGAGTAGCTCCTACGAGCAGTACTTC.

The rearrangement links TRBV11-3 to TRBJ2-1; D is undetermined. Germline V gives CDR1 SGHNT, CDR2 YENEEA. The CDR3 is 14 amino acids. V dropped 3 bases and J dropped 0 bases, with 6 bases sitting between them. In nucleotides, the CDR3 is TGTGCCAGCAGCTTGTCTAACTCCTACAATGAGCAGTTCTTC. Amino acid sequence: CASSLSNSYNEQFF.

Details on this clonotype: This may be a read error: a much more frequent sequence differs by one nucleotide. V is TRBV20-1 and J is TRBJ1-5; D unresolved. The CDR3 contains 12 residues. The germline V gene has CDR1 DFQATT and CDR2 SNEGSKA (reference sequence). The CDR3 is CSAEGSNQTQHF. The CDR3 nucleotides are TGCAGTGCTGAGGGCAGCAATCAGACCCAGCATTTT.

This clonotype showed up many times. V gene TRBV5-1 combines with J gene TRBJ2-1; D perhaps matches TRBD1 (5 bases). CDR1 SGHRS and CDR2 YFSETQ come from the germline V gene. The CDR3 sequence is 14 residues long. The germline V and J ends were trimmed by 6 bases and 0 bases, with 10 bases remaining between them. DNA for the CDR3: TGCGCCAGCACTTTGACAGCCTCCTACAATGAGCAGTTCTTC. Encoded protein: CASTLTASYNEQFF.

In its sample, this clonotype was seen a few times. The V gene is TRBV29-1, the J gene TRBJ2-3, with 8 nucleotides matching TRBD1. Germline CDR1 reads SQVTM; CDR2 reads ANQGSEA. This CDR3 region has 13 residues. The V gene end was trimmed by 6 bases and the J gene end by 1 base; junction bases not matched to a gene: 3. The CDR3 DNA reads TGCAGCGTCGCAGGGGGCCGCACAGATACGCAGTATTTT. It specifies CSVAGGRTDTQYF.

V usage is TRBV12-2 and J usage is TRBJ2-2; TRBD1, as called in the table, went unchecked against the DNA. TRBV12-2 is a pseudogene. The CDR3 covers 16 residues. The CDR3 region has the DNA TGTGCAAGTCGCTTAGTAAGGACACCAAACACCGGGGAGCTGTTTTTT. Protein product: CASRLVRTPNTGELFF.

This clonotype was seen repeatedly, ten times or more. The rearrangement joins TRBV5-1 to TRBJ2-1, with 10 bases lining up with TRBD1. V was clipped by 3 bases and J by 4 bases; unmatched bases: 13. The CDR3 totals 18 residues. Germline CDR1 SGHRS, CDR2 YFSETQ. This chain's CDR3 is CASSWSRDRGSRYNEQFF. The CDR3 nucleotides are TGCGCCAGCAGCTGGTCCCGGGACAGGGGTTCAAGGTACAATGAGCAGTTCTTC.

This clonotype was counted at least ten times. The chain couples TRBV7-2 to TRBJ2-3; maybe TRBD2 (6 bases). V shed 1 base and J shed 4 bases, with 9 bases lying between them. CDR1 is SGHTA and CDR2 is FQGNSA in the germline V gene. The CDR3 spans 14 residues. CDR3 in DNA: TGTGCCAGCAGCTTAGGACTAGTCCCAGATACGCAGTATTTT. Its protein is CASSLGLVPDTQYF.

Only a few counts were recorded for this clonotype. This rearrangement joins TRBV7-9 to TRBJ2-1, with D unclear. The V gene lost 2 bases and the J gene lost 15 bases, with 14 bases spanning the gap. CDR1 is SEHNR and CDR2 is FQNEAQ in the germline V gene (reference sequence). CDR3 length: 12 amino acids. In DNA form, the CDR3 reads TGTGCCAGCAGCTTACTCCGACTGACGTCGTTCTTC. It codes for CASSLLRLTSFF.

This clonotype has only a few counts. The chain links TRBV27 to TRBJ2-3; D is undetermined. Per germline, CDR1 MNHEY and CDR2 SMNVEV (reference sequence). Trimming removed 6 bases from V and 2 bases from J, with 9 bases in between. This CDR3 has 13 residues. The CDR3, as DNA: TGTGCCAGCAGGGGGTATAACACAGATACGCAGTATTTT. It yields the protein CASRGYNTDTQYF.

This clonotype was found a few times. The CDR3 is CAGGTAGSGELFF. As DNA, the CDR3 is TGTGCCGGCGGGACAGCCGGCTCCGGGGAGCTGTTTTTT. This chain connects TRBV7-2 to TRBJ2-2, with D maybe TRBD1 (7 bases). This CDR3 has 13 amino acids. From germline, CDR1 is SGHTA and CDR2 FQGNSA. V was clipped by 11 bases and J by 6 bases, with 16 bases between them. Supplemented by reference TRBV7-2 and TRBJ2-2, the full variable domain reads GAGVSQSPSNKVTEKGKDVELRCDPISGHTALYWYRQSLGQGLEFLIYFQGNSAPDKSGLPSDRFSAERTGGSVSTLTIQRTQQEDSAVYLCAGGTAGSGELFFGEGSRLTVL.

The chain recombines TRBV6-2 or TRBV6-3 with TRBJ2-3, with TRBD2 identical over 10 bases. Germline CDR1 MNHEY, CDR2 SVGEGT. V gave up 5 bases and J gave up 1 base; unmatched junction bases: 9. The CDR3 is 17 residues long. The CDR3 sequence is CASSTGQRGGRTDTQYF. The CDR3 DNA follows: TGTGCCAGCAGTACCGGGCAGCGGGGGGGCCGCACAGATACGCAGTATTTT.

This sequence joins TRBV4-3 and TRBJ1-3; D gene unclear. CDR1 is LGHNA, CDR2 YSLEER, per germline. This CDR3 has 16 amino acids. V was trimmed by 4 bases and J by 1 base, leaving 14 bases between them. CDR3 DNA sequence: TGCGCCAGCAGCCCTAAACATGGCGGATCTGGAAACACCATATATTTT. Residues: CASSPKHGGSGNTIYF.

The CDR3 loop is CASSRDGSNTGELFF. The CDR3 DNA reads TGTGCCAGCAGCCGGGACGGGTCGAACACCGGGGAGCTGTTTTTT. The V gene is TRBV11-3, the J gene TRBJ2-2; D could derive from TRBD1 or TRBD2 (5 bases each). The CDR3 sequence is 15 residues long. V dropped 5 bases and J dropped 0 bases, with 10 bases sitting between them. Germline assignment: CDR1 SGHNT and CDR2 YENEEA.

A few counts support this clonotype. The gene calls are TRBV20-1 and TRBJ2-7, with D hard to call. V gave up 4 bases and J gave up 7 bases, with 14 bases separating them. Germline CDR1 reads DFQATT; CDR2 reads SNEGSKA (reference sequence). This CDR3 has 12 amino acids. The CDR3 region is CSATHRADEQYF. Written as DNA, the CDR3 is TGCAGTGCTACCCACCGGGCTGATGAGCAGTACTTC.

CDR3 sequence (DNA): TGCGCCAGCAGCTTTGACCCCAATCAGCCCCAGCATTTT. Translation: CASSFDPNQPQHF. This sequence joins TRBV5-1 and TRBJ1-5, with no clear D. Germline CDR1 is SGHRS and CDR2 is YFSETQ. CDR3 length: 13 residues. V gave up 2 bases and J gave up 3 bases, with 6 bases separating them.

V usage is TRBV27 and J usage is TRBJ2-1; TRBD2 aligns across 15 bases. J was trimmed by 10 bases and V by 6 bases; bases with no gene match: 4. CDR1 is MNHEY, CDR2 SMNVEV, per germline (reference sequence). The CDR3 length is 14 residues. CDR3 in amino acids: CASRIGLAGGEQFF. Written as DNA, the CDR3 is TGTGCCAGCAGGATTGGACTAGCGGGGGGGGAGCAGTTCTTC.

V is TRBV18 and J is TRBJ2-3, with 11 bases lining up with TRBD2. Germline CDR1 and CDR2: KGHSH and LQKENI. There are 16 residues in the CDR3. J lost 2 bases, V lost 2 bases, and 3 bases had no gene match. CDR3 loop: CASSPGLAGFTDTQYF. Here the CDR3 DNA reads TGTGCCAGCTCACCAGGACTAGCGGGCTTCACAGATACGCAGTATTTT.

J is TRBJ2-1 and V is TRBV20-1; perhaps TRBD1 as D (5 bases). Germline V gene lookup returns CDR1 DFQATT and CDR2 SNEGSKA (reference sequence). CDR3 length equals 12 residues. The germline V and J ends were trimmed by 0 bases and 10 bases, with 10 bases remaining between them. CDR3 in amino acids: CSARDRVHEQFF. Here the CDR3 DNA reads TGCAGTGCTAGAGACAGGGTACACGAGCAGTTCTTC.

This chain joins TRBV11-2 and TRBJ2-3; D unclear. The CDR3 loop spans 13 amino acids. V gave up 6 bases and J gave up 0 bases, with 7 bases separating them. The germline V gene encodes CDR1 SGHAT and CDR2 FQNNGV. CDR3 sequence: CASRPQSTDTQYF. The CDR3 region has the DNA TGTGCCAGCAGACCACAGAGCACAGATACGCAGTATTTT.

The V and J genes are TRBV29-1 and TRBJ1-1; a possible D gene is TRBD1 (5 bases). The CDR3 is made up of 14 amino acids. With 6 bases removed from V and 3 bases from J, the gap between germline ends came to 17 bases. Germline CDR1 and CDR2: SQVTM and ANQGSEA. CDR3 sequence (DNA): TGCAGCGTCCCTTCTAGCGGCAGGGACACTGAAGCTTTCTTT. Translating it yields CSVPSSGRDTEAFF.

This clonotype was observed a handful of times. This chain joins TRBV20-1 and TRBJ2-2, with TRBD2 matching 8 bases. Germline CDR1 DFQATT, CDR2 SNEGSKA (reference sequence). V lost 6 bases, J lost 1 base, and 4 bases stayed unmatched. There are 14 residues in the CDR3. The CDR3 DNA reads as TGCAGTGCCAGCACTAGCGGGAACACCGGGGAGCTGTTTTTT. Translated, it gives CSASTSGNTGELFF.

This clonotype was seen a few times. The chain joins TRBV6-5 to TRBJ1-1, with 9 bases matching TRBD1. The CDR3 length is 14 residues. With 6 bases clipped from V and 9 bases from J, the junction kept 11 bases outside the gene matches. CDR1 and CDR2 (germline): MNHEY, SVGAGI. The CDR3 here is CASRWGTGTPKAFF. The CDR3, as DNA: TGTGCCAGCAGATGGGGGACAGGGACGCCTAAAGCTTTCTTT.

J is TRBJ1-5 and V is TRBV6-6; D remains ambiguous. From germline, CDR1 is MNHNY and CDR2 SVGAGI (reference sequence). V was cut by 5 bases and J by 5 bases, with 4 bases left in between. The CDR3 extends over 11 amino acids. Here the CDR3 reads CASSTDQPQHF. The CDR3 DNA follows: TGTGCCAGCAGTACCGATCAGCCCCAGCATTTT.